The next 15 T cell receptor beta chains were all read from a single sample in a study of T cells after yellow fever vaccination (dated 2019 in TCRdb). The library was built by means of 5' RACE. Sequencing was carried out with an Illumina NovaSeq 6000. TCRdb itself trimmed the public reads at Q25 with fastp, ran MiXCR and retained productive beta chains. CDR3 protein sequences are deduplicated, and each keeps its most common genes and DNA. The sample data list fewer than 500,000 distinct CDR3 sequences, and 18% of these were observed just once. 15% to 20% of the sample is held by the ten biggest clonotypes. In the paper's terms, the treatment or condition label means: live attenuated yellow fever vaccine strain. This sample comprised PBMCs, obtained before the yellow fever booster vaccination. Receptor source: a man aged 18 to 29 who received the YFV17D yellow fever vaccine.

This clonotype was seen only a few times. The chain links TRBV7-2 to TRBJ2-7, with 8 bases matching TRBD2. After removal of 5 bases from V and 3 bases from J, the junction contained 9 bases not matched to a gene. Germline assignment: CDR1 SGHTA and CDR2 FQGNSA. CDR3 size: 15 residues. The CDR3 reads CASSQGGGGYYEQYV. Here the CDR3 DNA reads TGTGCCAGCAGCCAAGGCGGCGGGGGGTACTACGAGCAGTACGTC.

The chain has TRBV15 and TRBJ2-5; the D gene could be TRBD1 or TRBD2 (5 bases each). Deletions cut 5 bases from V and 2 bases from J, with 18 bases between. This CDR3 is built from 16 residues. Germline V CDR1 and CDR2: LNHNV, YYDKDF (reference sequence). CDR3 nucleotides: TGTGCCACCAGCCGCCTGGGACCGCGCACTCAAGAGACCCAGTACTTC. It translates to CATSRLGPRTQETQYF.

This clonotype was observed a few times. The chain links TRBV3-1 to TRBJ2-1, with D unresolved. Germline CDR1 is LGHDT and CDR2 is YNNKEL (reference sequence). This CDR3 contains 12 residues. Between the trimmed V and J ends, which lost 4 bases and 8 bases, there was a span of 9 bases. This chain's CDR3 is CASSLLSDEQFF. The CDR3 DNA follows: TGTGCCAGCAGCCTGCTGTCGGATGAGCAGTTCTTC.

There are a few counts of this clonotype. V gene TRBV27 combines with J gene TRBJ1-1; D is unclear. Germline loops: CDR1 MNHEY, CDR2 SMNVEV (reference sequence). Trimming shortened V by 3 bases and J by 1 base, and 12 bases separated the two germline ends. The CDR3 runs 15 residues. This chain's CDR3 is CASSFLGVGNTEAFF. CDR3 coding DNA: TGTGCCAGCAGTTTTTTAGGTGTGGGGAACACTGAAGCTTTCTTT.

This clonotype was seen more than once but under ten times. J is TRBJ1-4 and V is TRBV4-1; no clear D. This CDR3 has 15 residues. Per germline, CDR1 MGHRA and CDR2 YSYEKL. V was pared by 3 bases and J by 5 bases, with 13 bases between. The CDR3: CASSQTGKVNEKLFF. Written as DNA, the CDR3 is TGCGCCAGCAGCCAGACGGGGAAGGTAAATGAAAAACTGTTTTTT.

The V and J genes are TRBV9 and TRBJ2-1; D is unresolved. The ends were cut back, 2 bases at V and 8 bases at J, with 17 bases in the middle. This CDR3 is built from 15 residues. The V gene's germline CDR1 is SGDLS and CDR2 YYNGEE. CDR3 coding DNA: TGTGCCAGCAGCGTCGATTTTAGCTCTGAGGATGAGCAGTTCTTC. Translating gives CASSVDFSSEDEQFF.

This clonotype has a count of ten or more. This sequence joins TRBV6-5 and TRBJ2-1, with TRBD2 matching over 10 bases. This CDR3 spans 15 amino acids. Germline CDR1 reads MNHEY; CDR2 reads SVGAGI. Unmatched junction bases numbered 5, after V lost 5 bases and J lost 4 bases. CDR3 sequence reads: CASSESGGAYNEQFF. The CDR3 DNA reads as TGTGCCAGCAGTGAGAGCGGGGGGGCGTACAATGAGCAGTTCTTC.

There are a few counts of this clonotype. The CDR3 region is CASRQSSGANVLTF. The CDR3 DNA is TGTGCCAGCAGACAGAGCTCTGGGGCCAACGTCCTGACTTTC. V and J are TRBV11-2 and TRBJ2-6; D call uncertain. The V and J ends lost 6 bases and 0 bases respectively, with 6 bases between them. The CDR3 extends over 14 amino acids. CDR1 SGHAT and CDR2 FQNNGV come from the germline V gene.

This chain uses TRBV11-2 with TRBJ2-7; D possibly corresponds to TRBD2 (5 bases). The CDR3 is 19 amino acids. Germline V CDR1 and CDR2: SGHAT, FQNNGV. V dropped 6 bases and J dropped 0 bases, with 27 bases sitting between them. CDR3 DNA sequence: TGTGCCAGCAGGCCAGTGGCAGGACCAGCGGTCTCCAGCTCCTACGAGCAGTACTTC. Its translation is CASRPVAGPAVSSSYEQYF.

The chain joins TRBV12-3 or TRBV12-4 to TRBJ1-5; 10 bases line up with TRBD1. J was trimmed by 6 bases and V by 6 bases; bases with no gene match: 14. CDR3 length: 17 residues. CDR3 protein: CASSHRQGAFFSQPQHF. CDR3 nucleotides: TGTGCCAGCAGCCATAGACAGGGGGCTTTCTTCAGTCAGCCCCAGCATTTT.

This clonotype was seen repeatedly, ten times or more. This rearrangement joins TRBV5-1 to TRBJ1-3, with D unresolved. There are 13 residues in the CDR3. CDR1 and CDR2 from the germline V gene are SGHRS and YFSETQ. Trimming pared 2 bases from V and 2 bases from J, leaving 5 bases between. CDR3 bases: TGCGCCAGCAGCTTAGGGACTGGAAACACCATATATTTT. It is translated as CASSLGTGNTIYF. Using reference TRBV5-1 and TRBJ1-3 for the parts outside the CDR3, the full variable domain is KAGVTQTPRYLIKTRGQQVTLSCSPISGHRSVSWYQQTPGQGLQFLFEYFSETQRNKGNFPGRFSGRQFSNSRSEMNVSTLELGDSALYLCASSLGTGNTIYFGEGSWLTVV.

CDR3 amino acids: CASSWGLAGGGTGELFF. Here the CDR3 DNA reads TGTGCCAGCAGCTGGGGACTAGCGGGGGGAGGCACCGGGGAGCTGTTTTTT. V usage is TRBV7-2 and J usage is TRBJ2-2, with 15 bases identical to TRBD2. The length of the CDR3 is 17 residues. Trimming at V came to 4 bases and at J to 4 bases, leaving 4 bases not matched to a gene. From germline, CDR1 is SGHTA and CDR2 FQGNSA.

The CDR3 DNA is TGCAGTGCTAAAAAACCGGGACTAGCGGGGCAGAGCTCCTACAATGAGCAGTTCTTC. Its translation: CSAKKPGLAGQSSYNEQFF. The chain is built from TRBV20-1 and TRBJ2-1, with 13 bases that match TRBD2. The CDR3 sequence is 19 residues long. Looked up from germline, CDR1 is DFQATT and CDR2 is SNEGSKA (reference sequence). Trimming removed 4 bases from V and 0 bases from J; junction bases left unmatched: 12.

This clonotype was counted many times. This sequence joins TRBV12-3 or TRBV12-4 and TRBJ1-2; D is possibly TRBD1 (6 bases). The V end lost 6 bases, the J end lost 4 bases, and 15 bases lay between the germline ends. The CDR3 contains 14 residues. In DNA, the CDR3 is TGTGCCAGCAGAAATACAGGGATAGGCTATGGCTACACCTTC. It yields the protein CASRNTGIGYGYTF.

This chain connects TRBV5-1 to TRBJ2-2, with unresolved D. The V gene's germline CDR1 is SGHRS and CDR2 YFSETQ. Trimming took off 0 bases at V and 4 bases at J, with 7 bases between the two ends. The CDR3 contains 14 residues. The CDR3 protein is CASSLGEGTGELFF. The CDR3 DNA is TGCGCCAGCAGCTTGGGGGAAGGCACCGGGGAGCTGTTTTTT.